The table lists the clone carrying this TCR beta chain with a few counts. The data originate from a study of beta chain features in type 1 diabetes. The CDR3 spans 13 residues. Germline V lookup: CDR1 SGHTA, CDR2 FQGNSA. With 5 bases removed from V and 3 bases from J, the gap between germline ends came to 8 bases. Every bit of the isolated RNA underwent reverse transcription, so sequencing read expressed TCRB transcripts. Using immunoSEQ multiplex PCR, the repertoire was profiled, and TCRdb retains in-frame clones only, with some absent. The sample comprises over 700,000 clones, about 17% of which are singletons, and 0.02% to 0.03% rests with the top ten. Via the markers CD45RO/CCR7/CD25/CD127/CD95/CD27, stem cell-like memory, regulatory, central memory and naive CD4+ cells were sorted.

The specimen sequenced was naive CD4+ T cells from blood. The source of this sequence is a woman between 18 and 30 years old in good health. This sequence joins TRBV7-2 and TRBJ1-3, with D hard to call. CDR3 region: CASSAGVGNTIYF. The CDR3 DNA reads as TGTGCCAGCAGCGCGGGAGTTGGAAACACCATATATTTT.